One and the same sample provided the 27 T cell receptor beta chains below, sequenced in a study of blood T cell repertoires in COVID-19. Method: immunoSEQ multiplex PCR; TCRdb's copy keeps in-frame clones and lacks some. The repertoire holds 40,000 to 45,000 clones, with 87% as singletons. Sequencing was carried out using peripheral blood. Every receptor here comes from a man aged 35-49 years with COVID-19, enrolled during active disease.

The rearrangement uses TRBV24-1 and TRBJ1-1, with TRBD1 identical over 8 bases. Germline V gene lookup returns CDR1 KGHDR and CDR2 SFDVKD. V trimming: 12 bases; J trimming: 4 bases; junction bases outside the gene matches: 12. The CDR3 totals 14 residues. In nucleotides, the CDR3 is TGTGCCTCACAGCGACAGGGGTTTGGCACTGAAGCTTTCTTT. This translates into CASQRQGFGTEAFF.

The V and J genes are TRBV19 and TRBJ2-5; the D is unclear. The V end was cut by 6 bases, the J end by 0 bases, with 14 bases between. Germline loops: CDR1 LNHDA, CDR2 SQIVND (reference sequence). The CDR3 spans 15 residues. CDR3 sequence reads: CASSPTTSYQETQYF. Written as DNA, the CDR3 is TGTGCCAGTAGCCCGACAACCAGCTACCAAGAGACCCAGTACTTC.

The CDR3 here is CASSNWGRRDHLTDTQYF. The CDR3 nucleotides are TGTGCCAGCAGCAATTGGGGGAGGAGGGATCATCTCACAGATACGCAGTATTTT. The chain uses TRBV7-9 and TRBJ2-3; D might be TRBD2 (6 bases). The CDR3 is made up of 18 amino acids. Germline lookup yields CDR1 SEHNR and CDR2 FQNEAQ (reference sequence). Trimming pared 5 bases from V and 2 bases from J, leaving 23 bases between.

The chain joins TRBV9 to TRBJ2-1; no firm D call. Germline V CDR1 and CDR2: SGDLS, YYNGEE. Trimming shortened V by 1 base and J by 8 bases, and 16 bases separated the two germline ends. This CDR3 spans 15 amino acids. The CDR3 nucleotides are TGTGCCAGCAGCGTAAGCTCGGGTAGGTCCGATGAGCAGTTCTTC. This gives the protein CASSVSSGRSDEQFF.

The V gene is TRBV14, the J gene TRBJ2-3; 8 bases agree with TRBD2. The CDR3 loop spans 16 amino acids. CDR1 and CDR2 (germline): SGHDN, FVKESK. V shed 3 bases, J shed 3 bases, and the junction held 8 bases outside the gene matches. CDR3 sequence reads: CASSQESGRGTDTQYF. The CDR3 nucleotides read TGTGCCAGCAGCCAGGAAAGCGGGAGAGGGACAGATACGCAGTATTTT.

This clone turned up a few times. The chain couples TRBV2 to TRBJ1-1; 7 bases are shared with TRBD1. This CDR3 is 14 amino acids long. V lost 6 bases and J lost 1; bases outside the gene matches: 5. Germline V gene data show CDR1 as SNHLY and CDR2 as FYNNEI. DNA of the CDR3: TGTGCCAGCAGCCAATGGACAGGGAACACTGAAGCTTTCTTT. Protein sequence: CASSQWTGNTEAFF.

The chain is built from TRBV27 and TRBJ1-4; no reliable D call. This CDR3 has 12 residues. The V end lost 8 bases, the J end lost 9 bases, and 13 bases lay between the germline ends. Germline V gene lookup returns CDR1 MNHEY and CDR2 SMNVEV (reference sequence). In nucleotides, the CDR3 is TGTGCCAGCCGCGGAGGCCCCCAAAAACTGTTTTTT. Residues: CASRGGPQKLFF.

The chain is built from TRBV13 and TRBJ2-7; 7 nucleotides line up with TRBD2. CDR1 is PRHDT, CDR2 FYEKMQ, per germline (reference sequence). The CDR3 is 13 residues long. V lost 3 bases to trimming and J lost 6 bases; unmatched junction nucleotides: 5. Here the CDR3 DNA reads TGTGCCAGCAGCTTGGGGGGGTGGACCGAGCAGTACTTC. It encodes CASSLGGWTEQYF.

The V and J genes are TRBV28 and TRBJ2-1; 7 bases align to TRBD2. CDR1 and CDR2 (germline): MDHEN, SYDVKM. The CDR3 consists of 13 residues. V dropped 4 bases and J dropped 4; count of bases not matched to a gene: 1. The CDR3 here is CASSWTRYNEQFF. DNA for the CDR3: TGTGCCAGCAGTTGGACTAGGTACAATGAGCAGTTCTTC.

V is TRBV28 and J is TRBJ1-5; no clear D gene. Germline V lookup: CDR1 MDHEN, CDR2 SYDVKM. The CDR3 consists of 13 residues. The CDR3: CAGGSGNNQPQHF. As DNA, the CDR3 is TGTGCTGGAGGGTCGGGCAACAATCAGCCCCAGCATTTT.

The chain combines TRBV23-1 with TRBJ2-3; 10 positions match TRBD2. TRBV23-1 is an open reading frame, and its role is uncertain. The trim removed 4 bases at V and 4 bases at J, leaving 5 bases unmatched. The CDR3 is 15 amino acids. The CDR3 DNA reads TGCGCCAGCAGTCCGAGCGGGGGGGTCCCAGATACGCAGTATTTT. Protein product: CASSPSGGVPDTQYF.

The chain links TRBV29-1 to TRBJ1-1, with TRBD1 as a possible D gene (6 bases). The germline V gene has CDR1 SQVTM and CDR2 ANQGSEA. Between the trimmed V and J ends, which lost 6 bases and 7 bases, there was a span of 15 bases. This CDR3 contains 12 residues. This CDR3 reads CSVRGQFIEAFF. The CDR3 coding sequence is TGCAGCGTCAGAGGACAGTTTATTGAAGCTTTCTTT. Full variable domain (missing parts from reference TRBV29-1 and TRBJ1-1): SAVISQKPSRDICQRGTSLTIQCQVDSQVTMMFWYRQQPGQSLTLIATANQGSEATYESGFVIDKFPISRPNLTFSTLTVSNMSPEDSSIYLCSVRGQFIEAFFGQGTRLTVV.

The V and J genes are TRBV11-3 and TRBJ2-5, with TRBD2 matching 8 bases. Unmatched junction bases numbered 9, after V lost 5 bases and J lost 1 base. CDR3 length: 16 residues. Germline-derived CDR1 and CDR2 are SGHNT and YENEEA. The CDR3 DNA reads as TGTGCCAGCAGCCGGGGGGGAGACAGCCTCCAAGAGACCCAGTACTTC. This codes for CASSRGGDSLQETQYF. Full variable domain (missing parts from reference TRBV11-3 and TRBJ2-5): EAGVVQSPRYKIIEKKQPVAFWCNPISGHNTLYWYLQNLGQGPELLIRYENEEAVDDSQLPKDRFSAERLKGVDSTLKIQPAELGDSAVYLCASSRGGDSLQETQYFGPGTRLLVL.

This clone was detected only a few times. The chain links TRBV10-2 to TRBJ2-7, with D perhaps matching TRBD2 (5 bases). Germline CDR1 and CDR2: WSHSY and SAAADI. V lost 6 bases to trimming and J lost 4 bases, with 10 bases between them. The CDR3 totals 12 residues. The CDR3 sequence: CASSPGSYEQYF. CDR3 sequence (DNA): TGCGCCAGCAGCCCGGGGAGTTACGAGCAGTACTTC.

This clone has a handful of counts. This rearrangement joins TRBV9 to TRBJ2-7; the match to TRBD2 covers 12 bases. CDR3 size: 15 residues. Germline V gives CDR1 SGDLS, CDR2 YYNGEE. With 0 bases clipped from V and 5 bases from J, the junction kept 3 bases outside the gene matches. CDR3 coding DNA: TGTGCCAGCAGCGTAGCTAGCGGGAGGGGGGACGAGCAGTACTTC. It yields the protein CASSVASGRGDEQYF.

This clone turned up a few times. The V gene is TRBV11-3, the J gene TRBJ1-1; D might be TRBD1 (6 bases). The V gene lost 4 bases and the J gene lost 6 bases, with 12 bases spanning the gap. The germline V gene has CDR1 SGHNT and CDR2 YENEEA. The CDR3 runs 13 residues. The CDR3 is CASSSLTGAEAFF. In nucleotides, the CDR3 is TGTGCCAGCAGCTCCTTGACAGGCGCTGAAGCTTTCTTT.

The CDR3 DNA follows: TGTGCCAGCAGCCTTAGCGGGAGCTCCTACAATGAGCAGTTCTTC. Protein: CASSLSGSSYNEQFF. This chain links TRBV7-3 with TRBJ2-1; 9 bases map to TRBD2. The CDR3 consists of 15 residues. V lost 5 bases to trimming and J lost 0 bases; unmatched junction nucleotides: 2. Germline V gene data show CDR1 as SGHTA and CDR2 as FQGTGA.

This rearrangement joins TRBV3-1 (or the pseudogene TRBV3-2) to TRBJ2-7; D remains unclear. V was clipped by 0 bases and J by 2 bases, with 11 bases between them. The CDR3 has 15 residues. The germline CDR1 and CDR2 sequences are LGHDT and YNNKEL (reference sequence). The CDR3 reads CASSQDIQPTYEQYF. The CDR3 DNA is TGTGCCAGCAGCCAAGATATACAGCCTACCTACGAGCAGTACTTC.

This clone was observed a single time. The rearrangement joins TRBV19 to TRBJ2-2, with a weak D call TRBD1 (5 bases). Deletions cut 3 bases from V and 1 base from J, with 9 bases between. The CDR3 spans 15 residues. Germline CDR1 and CDR2: LNHDA and SQIVND (reference sequence). CDR3 coding DNA: TGTGCCAGTAGTATGTTACAGGAGAACACCGGGGAGCTGTTTTTT. This translates into CASSMLQENTGELFF.

The chain recombines TRBV29-1 with TRBJ1-2; D is ambiguous. V gave up 4 bases and J gave up 3 bases, with 9 bases separating them. There are 12 residues in the CDR3. Germline loops: CDR1 SQVTM, CDR2 ANQGSEA. CDR3 nucleotides: TGCAGCGTTGTAGGCAGCGACTATGGCTACACCTTC. As protein: CSVVGSDYGYTF.

This clone was counted between two and nine times. This chain uses TRBV5-6 with TRBJ1-4; 8 bases map to TRBD1. The CDR3 is 12 residues long. Germline V gene sequence: CDR1 SGHDT, CDR2 YYEEEE. V lost 4 bases and J lost 11; bases outside the gene matches: 4. The CDR3 DNA reads TGTGCCAGCAGCCGGACAGGGTCTAAACTGTTTTTT. This encodes CASSRTGSKLFF.

This chain uses TRBV2 with TRBJ2-1, with TRBD2 matching over 14 bases. The CDR3 has 17 amino acids. Germline values: CDR1 SNHLY, CDR2 FYNNEI. Unmatched junction bases numbered 15, after V lost 8 bases and J lost 9 bases. In DNA, the CDR3 is TGTGCCAGCGCTTCTACCCTGGGACTAGCGGGAGAGAGTGAGCAGTTCTTC. It yields the protein CASASTLGLAGESEQFF.

The chain recombines TRBV3-1 (or the pseudogene TRBV3-2) with TRBJ2-7; D possibly corresponds to TRBD2 (7 bases). CDR3 size: 15 residues. V was pared by 3 bases and J by 3 bases, with 15 bases between. Per germline, CDR1 LGHDT and CDR2 YNNKEL (reference sequence). The CDR3 coding sequence is TGTGCCAGCAGCCAGGGGGGGCTCACCGTCTACGAGCAGTACTTC. Translated: CASSQGGLTVYEQYF.

CDR3: CASSFGQTYEQYF. Written as DNA, the CDR3 is TGTGCCAGCAGTTTCGGACAGACCTACGAGCAGTACTTC. The chain employs TRBV6-5 and TRBJ2-7; D is possibly TRBD1 (6 bases). The ends were cut back, 4 bases at V and 2 bases at J, with 9 bases in the middle. Germline V gives CDR1 MNHEY, CDR2 SVGAGI. This CDR3 spans 13 amino acids.

The chain joins TRBV18 to TRBJ2-7; TRBD1 agrees at 8 bases. Germline values: CDR1 KGHSH, CDR2 LQKENI. This CDR3 region has 15 residues. Germline trimming cut 4 bases from V and 7 bases from J; bases unmatched to any gene: 12. The DNA for the CDR3 is TGTGCCAGCTCACAGGACAGGGACACCTACGTGGAGCAGTACTTC. As protein: CASSQDRDTYVEQYF. Together with reference TRBV18 and TRBJ2-7, the CDR3 gives the full variable domain: NAGVMQNPRHLVRRRGQEARLRCSPMKGHSHVYWYRQLPEEGLKFMVYLQKENIIDESGMPKERFSAEFPKEGPSILRIQQVVRGDSAAYFCASSQDRDTYVEQYFGPGTRLTVT.

The chain employs TRBV20-1 and TRBJ1-5; no definite D call. Germline-derived CDR1 and CDR2 are DFQATT and SNEGSKA (reference sequence). The CDR3 sequence is 15 residues long. V was cut by 3 bases and J by 0 bases, with 12 bases left in between. CDR3 in DNA: TGCAGTGCTAGTTTCTCGGCGGATAGCAATCAGCCCCAGCATTTT. This sequence encodes CSASFSADSNQPQHF.

The chain joins TRBV12-5 to TRBJ2-3, with 10 bases matching TRBD2. The CDR3 covers 16 residues. With V trimmed by 6 bases and J by 0 bases, 6 bases remained unmatched. Looked up from germline, CDR1 is LGHNT and CDR2 is FRNRAP. The CDR3 is CASGPGTSASTDTQYF. The CDR3 nucleotides read TGTGCTAGTGGCCCCGGGACTAGCGCTAGCACAGATACGCAGTATTTT. The variable domain in full, with the rest retrieved from reference TRBV12-5 and TRBJ2-3, is DARVTQTPRHKVTEMGQEVTMRCQPILGHNTVFWYRQTMMQGLELLAYFRNRAPLDDSGMPKDRFSAEMPDATLATLKIQPSEPRDSAVYFCASGPGTSASTDTQYFGPGTRLTVL.